Shown below are 28 T cell receptor beta chains from a single sample sequenced in a study of early T cells in non-severe SARS-CoV-2 infection. A single record per CDR3 protein comes from TCRdb applying MiXCR to the 5' RACE reads. The sample yields 30,000 to 40,000 distinct CDR3 sequences, 9% seen once. Material: whole blood. The receptor set was obtained from an adult who was a healthcare worker with PCR-confirmed SARS-CoV-2 infection or an uninfected control (not recorded which).

This clonotype was detected many times. The chain has TRBV6-6 and TRBJ2-7; D is undetermined. Germline-derived CDR1 and CDR2 are MNHNY and SVGAGI (reference sequence). Deletions cut 8 bases from V and 5 bases from J, with 13 bases between. This CDR3 contains 12 residues. CDR3 nucleotides: TGTGCCAGCGGTACTCTCGCCCACGAGCAGTACTTC. Translation gives CASGTLAHEQYF.

This clonotype was seen many times. The chain has TRBV11-2 and TRBJ2-1; D gene uncertain. The V end lost 7 bases, the J end lost 5 bases, and 12 bases lay between the germline ends. CDR3 size: 13 residues. CDR1 and CDR2 from the germline V gene are SGHAT and FQNNGV. The CDR3: CASTRTGDNEQFF. CDR3 DNA: TGTGCCAGCACCCGGACCGGCGACAATGAGCAGTTCTTC.

This clonotype was observed many times. The rearrangement links TRBV7-3 to TRBJ1-1; a possible D gene is TRBD1 (6 bases). Between the trimmed V and J ends, which lost 5 bases and 6 bases, there was a span of 19 bases. This CDR3 contains 15 residues. Germline V gene lookup returns CDR1 SGHTA and CDR2 FQGTGA. The CDR3 is CASSPGMEQGAEAFF. The DNA of the CDR3 is TGTGCCAGCAGCCCAGGGATGGAACAGGGAGCTGAAGCTTTCTTT.

Regarding this clonotype: Germline and junction disagree at one end, which may indicate a read error. This rearrangement joins TRBV29-1 to TRBJ1-1; D not resolved. The CDR3 is 12 residues long. Per the germline V gene, CDR1 is SQVTM and CDR2 is ANQGSEA. CDR3 in amino acids: CSVEDHRPEAFF. The CDR3, as DNA: TGCAGCGTTGAGGATCACCGACCTGAGGCTTTCTTT. Full variable domain (missing parts from reference TRBV29-1 and TRBJ1-1): SAVISQKPSRDICQRGTSLTIQCQVDSQVTMMFWYRQQPGQSLTLIATANQGSEATYESGFVIDKFPISRPNLTFSTLTVSNMSPEDSSIYLCSVEDHRPEAFFGQGTRLTVV.

In its sample, this clonotype was seen many times. This sequence joins TRBV7-9 and TRBJ1-1; perhaps TRBD1 as D (6 bases). Deletions cut 7 bases from V and 4 bases from J, with 7 bases between. The CDR3 is made up of 11 amino acids. The germline V gene has CDR1 SEHNR and CDR2 FQNEAQ (reference sequence). CDR3 amino acids: CASNRATEAFF. CDR3 DNA: TGTGCCAGCAACAGGGCCACTGAAGCTTTCTTT.

This clonotype was seen ten or more times. This chain joins TRBV2 and TRBJ1-4; D gene unclear. Trimming removed 8 bases at V and 3 bases at J, with 13 bases between. The length of the CDR3 is 14 residues. Germline values: CDR1 SNHLY, CDR2 FYNNEI. The CDR3 nucleotides read TGTGCCAGCCGGGGATTGGCGTCTAATGAAAAACTGTTTTTT. Translated, it gives CASRGLASNEKLFF.

Ten or more counts support this clonotype. The chain carries TRBV12-3 or TRBV12-4 and TRBJ1-2; no reliable D call. The CDR3 sequence is 13 residues long. Trimming stripped 1 base from V and 5 bases from J, with 8 bases between. CDR3 residues: CASSLGEAYGYTF. The DNA for the CDR3 is TGTGCCAGCAGTTTAGGGGAGGCTTATGGCTACACCTTC.

The table lists this clonotype with many counts. This rearrangement joins TRBV20-1 to TRBJ2-7; 8 bases align to TRBD1. With 4 bases clipped from V and 3 bases from J, the junction kept 5 bases outside the gene matches. CDR1 is DFQATT, CDR2 SNEGSKA, per germline (reference sequence). The CDR3 contains 13 residues. In nucleotides, the CDR3 is TGCAGTGCTAACCCTGACAGGGGCTACGAGCAGTACTTC. Translating it yields CSANPDRGYEQYF.

This clonotype was recorded many times. This chain links TRBV7-9 with TRBJ1-1; D uncertain. V lost 2 bases, J lost 0 bases, and 7 bases lay in between. Germline loops: CDR1 SEHNR, CDR2 FQNEAQ (reference sequence). The CDR3 spans 14 residues. The CDR3 sequence is CASSLSALNTEAFF. CDR3 bases: TGTGCCAGCAGCTTAAGCGCACTGAACACTGAAGCTTTCTTT.

The V gene is TRBV3-1, the J gene TRBJ1-1; weak D call: TRBD1 (6 bases). Germline V gene data show CDR1 as LGHDT and CDR2 as YNNKEL (reference sequence). V was trimmed by 2 bases and J by 10 bases, leaving 11 bases between them. This CDR3 region has 12 residues. In DNA form, the CDR3 reads TGTGCCAGCAGCCAACTACAGGGAGCAGCTTTCTTT. It yields the protein CASSQLQGAAFF.

This clonotype was recorded at least ten times. The chain is built from TRBV19 and TRBJ1-5, with 8 positions matching TRBD1. The J segment lost 2 bases and the V segment lost 5 bases, leaving 8 bases of the junction unmatched. Per germline, CDR1 LNHDA and CDR2 SQIVND (reference sequence). The CDR3 is 16 amino acids. Here the CDR3 DNA reads TGTGCCAGTAGTGTCTCAGGGGGCGTCGGCAATCAGCCCCAGCATTTT. Translating it yields CASSVSGGVGNQPQHF.

This clonotype has a handful of counts. V gene TRBV30 combines with J gene TRBJ2-3; 7 nucleotides align to TRBD2. Germline values: CDR1 GTSNPN, CDR2 SVGIG (reference sequence). Unmatched junction bases numbered 7, after V lost 3 bases and J lost 4 bases. This CDR3 spans 14 amino acids. Written as DNA, the CDR3 is TGTGCCTGGAGCTCCGGGGGGTCAGCAGATACGCAGTATTTT. Protein sequence: CAWSSGGSADTQYF.

This clonotype came up many times. J is TRBJ1-3 and V is TRBV4-3; D not resolved. From germline, CDR1 is LGHNA and CDR2 YSLEER. The CDR3 sequence is 16 residues long. Trimming took off 3 bases at V and 1 base at J, with 13 bases between the two ends. The CDR3 nucleotides read TGCGCCAGCAGCCAGAAGTTTGGGGTTTCTGGAAACACCATATATTTT. This translates into CASSQKFGVSGNTIYF.

This clonotype was detected many times. The CDR3 bases are TGTGCCACCAGCAGAGAGACAGGGACTCATGGCTACACCTTC. Translated: CATSRETGTHGYTF. The chain recombines TRBV15 with TRBJ1-2, with 7 nucleotides matching TRBD1. CDR1 is LNHNV, CDR2 YYDKDF, per germline (reference sequence). After removal of 0 bases from V and 6 bases from J, the junction contained 4 bases not matched to a gene. The CDR3 runs to 14 residues.

Many counts were recorded for this clonotype. The chain links TRBV6-1 to TRBJ2-1; 9 positions match TRBD1. Per germline, CDR1 MNHNS and CDR2 SASEGT. J lost 1 base, V lost 6 bases, and 4 bases had no gene match. The CDR3 loop spans 15 amino acids. The CDR3, as DNA: TGTGCCAGCAGGGAGACAGGGGGATCCTACAATGAGCAGTTCTTC. It codes for CASRETGGSYNEQFF.

This clonotype was found many times. The V gene is TRBV9, the J gene TRBJ1-4; 10 nucleotides align to TRBD1. Germline V lookup: CDR1 SGDLS, CDR2 YYNGEE. This CDR3 contains 16 residues. The ends lost 0 bases at V and 3 bases at J; junction bases unmatched: 2. CDR3 bases: TGTGCCAGCAGCGTAGGTGGGACAGGGGCTAATGAAAAACTGTTTTTT. It codes for CASSVGGTGANEKLFF.

This clonotype was observed a handful of times. The junction departs from the called germline gene at one end, perhaps through a read error. The CDR3 nucleotides are TGTGCCAGCAGCCAACAGGGGGCAGGCTCTGAAAACACCATATATTTT. It yields the protein CASSQQGAGSENTIYF. The chain combines TRBV7-2 with TRBJ1-3; 9 bases are shared with TRBD1. Germline V gives CDR1 SGHTA, CDR2 FQGNSA. The CDR3 sequence is 16 residues long.

The chain recombines TRBV10-3 with TRBJ2-3, with D perhaps given as TRBD1 or TRBD2 (6 bases each). V was cut by 0 bases and J by 2 bases, with 12 bases left in between. There are 16 residues in the CDR3. Germline V CDR1 and CDR2: ENHRY, SYGVKD. The CDR3 region is CAISESKWGATDTQYF. The CDR3 nucleotides are TGTGCCATCAGTGAGTCGAAGTGGGGGGCCACAGATACGCAGTATTTT.

V gene TRBV7-2 combines with J gene TRBJ2-1; TRBD2 matches 10 bases. J gave up 4 bases and V 5 bases, and 8 bases lay outside the gene matches. Germline-derived CDR1 and CDR2 are SGHTA and FQGNSA. CDR3 size: 16 residues. CDR3 residues: CASSPLSGGAYNEQFF. The CDR3 coding sequence is TGTGCCAGCAGCCCCCTGAGCGGGGGGGCATACAATGAGCAGTTCTTC. The whole variable domain, filled in from reference TRBV7-2 and TRBJ2-1, reads GAGVSQSPSNKVTEKGKDVELRCDPISGHTALYWYRQSLGQGLEFLIYFQGNSAPDKSGLPSDRFSAERTGGSVSTLTIQRTQQEDSAVYLCASSPLSGGAYNEQFFGPGTRLTVL.

The chain has TRBV15 and TRBJ2-7; 9 bases match TRBD1. V gave up 1 base and J gave up 2 bases; unmatched junction bases: 3. The CDR3 is 15 amino acids. Per the germline V gene, CDR1 is LNHNV and CDR2 is YYDKDF (reference sequence). The DNA of the CDR3 is TGTGCCACCAGCAGAGGCAGGACAGGGGCCTACGAGCAGTACTTC. It translates to CATSRGRTGAYEQYF.

This clonotype was counted between two and nine times. The rearrangement links TRBV6-2 or TRBV6-3 to TRBJ1-1; D gene uncertain. V gave up 6 bases and J gave up 6 bases, with 11 bases separating them. Per the germline V gene, CDR1 is MNHEY and CDR2 is SVGEGT. This CDR3 comprises 12 residues. For the CDR3, the DNA is TGTGCCAGCAGACGAACCACCGCTGAAGCTTTCTTT. This gives the protein CASRRTTAEAFF.

This chain links TRBV18 with TRBJ2-7; a weak D match, TRBD2 (5 bases). Between the trimmed V and J ends, which lost 4 bases and 2 bases, there was a span of 9 bases. CDR1 is KGHSH, CDR2 LQKENI, per germline. The length of the CDR3 is 13 residues. The CDR3 loop reads CASSQTGTYEQYF. The CDR3 DNA reads TGTGCCAGCTCACAAACGGGGACCTACGAGCAGTACTTC.

This clonotype was found many times. The chain carries TRBV7-9 and TRBJ2-7, with D maybe TRBD2 (5 bases). V lost 0 bases to trimming and J lost 12 bases, with 9 bases between them. The CDR3 has 11 amino acids. CDR1 is SEHNR and CDR2 is FQNEAQ in the germline V gene (reference sequence). DNA of the CDR3: TGTGCCAGCAGCTTAGCCGGCGGAGGGTACTTC. It specifies CASSLAGGGYF.

In this sample, this clonotype turned up a few times. The rearrangement uses TRBV5-1 and TRBJ2-5; D ambiguous. Germline V gene sequence: CDR1 SGHRS, CDR2 YFSETQ. The CDR3 is 17 residues long. The V end lost 5 bases, the J end lost 2 bases, and 22 bases lay between the germline ends. The CDR3 sequence: CASSPGLGSRPQETQYF. In DNA form, the CDR3 reads TGCGCCAGCAGTCCCGGTTTGGGCAGTCGGCCACAAGAGACCCAGTACTTC.

This clonotype has a count of ten or more. The chain links TRBV5-4 to TRBJ1-2; 8 bases line up with TRBD1. After removal of 2 bases from V and 8 bases from J, the junction contained 8 bases not matched to a gene. The CDR3 consists of 14 residues. Germline V gene sequence: CDR1 SGHNT, CDR2 YYREEE (reference sequence). The CDR3 coding sequence is TGTGCCAGCAGCTTAGCCGGGACAGGAGGCGGCTACACCTTC. It is translated as CASSLAGTGGGYTF.

This clonotype was counted ten times or more. This rearrangement joins TRBV30 to TRBJ1-2; D is ambiguous. The CDR3 spans 13 residues. Trimming removed 4 bases from V and 3 bases from J, with 12 bases in between. Germline loops: CDR1 GTSNPN, CDR2 SVGIG (reference sequence). CDR3 sequence: CAWNPSADYGYTF. The CDR3 bases are TGTGCCTGGAACCCAAGCGCGGACTATGGCTACACCTTC. The whole variable domain, filled in from reference TRBV30 and TRBJ1-2, reads SQTIHQWPATLVQPVGSPLSLECTVEGTSNPNLYWYRQAAGRGLQLLFYSVGIGQISSEVPQNLSASRPQDRQFILSSKKLLLSDSGFYLCAWNPSADYGYTFGSGTRLTVV.

Many counts were recorded for this clonotype. The V call is TRBV27, the J call TRBJ2-6; no firm D call. This CDR3 comprises 15 residues. Trimming removed 2 bases from V and 1 base from J, with 6 bases in between. Germline CDR1 MNHEY, CDR2 SMNVEV (reference sequence). CDR3 sequence reads: CASSLPSSGANVLTF. The CDR3 DNA follows: TGTGCCAGCAGTTTACCTAGTTCTGGGGCCAACGTCCTGACTTTC. Full variable domain (remainder filled in from reference TRBV27 and TRBJ2-6): EAQVTQNPRYLITVTGKKLTVTCSQNMNHEYMSWYRQDPGLGLRQIYYSMNVEVTDKGDVPEGYKVSRKEKRNFPLILESPSPNQTSLYFCASSLPSSGANVLTFGAGSRLTVL.

This clonotype was picked up many times. This CDR3 is CASSLGQGIYNEQFF. The DNA of the CDR3 is TGTGCCAGCAGCTTGGGACAGGGGATTTACAATGAGCAGTTCTTC. This chain uses TRBV7-2 with TRBJ2-1, with 10 bases that match TRBD1. The CDR3 has 15 amino acids. With V trimmed by 3 bases and J by 4 bases, 3 bases remained unmatched. The V gene's germline CDR1 is SGHTA and CDR2 FQGNSA.